One and the same sample provided the 32 T cell receptor beta chains below, sequenced in a study of blood T cell repertoires in COVID-19. TCRdb's table, derived via immunoSEQ multiplex PCR, lists solely in-frame clones and lacks some. The sample records about 220,000 clones, 80% to 90% being singletons. The sequencing sample was made of peripheral blood. The receptors originated from a woman in her fifties or sixties who had recovered from COVID-19.

The chain recombines TRBV10-2 with TRBJ1-1; D ambiguous. V lost 7 bases to trimming and J lost 5 bases, with 11 bases between them. Per the germline V gene, CDR1 is WSHSY and CDR2 is SAAADI. The CDR3 length is 12 residues. The CDR3 sequence is CASTYPGTEAFF. DNA for the CDR3: TGCGCCAGCACCTACCCGGGGACTGAAGCTTTCTTT.

The chain links TRBV7-2 to TRBJ1-3; D is possibly TRBD1 (5 bases). The CDR3 runs to 14 residues. Germline loops: CDR1 SGHTA, CDR2 FQGNSA. Trimming removed 5 bases at V and 3 bases at J, with 11 bases between. The chain's CDR3 is CASSPGGHGNTIYF. The CDR3 DNA sequence: TGTGCCAGCAGCCCGGGGGGTCATGGAAACACCATATATTTT.

The chain combines TRBV30 with TRBJ1-4; D gene uncertain. In germline, CDR1 is GTSNPN, CDR2 SVGIG (reference sequence). Trimming removed 1 base from V and 0 bases from J, with 3 bases in between. The CDR3 covers 13 residues. This CDR3 reads CAWSGATNEKLFF. The CDR3 DNA is TGTGCCTGGAGTGGAGCAACTAATGAAAAACTGTTTTTT.

V usage is TRBV7-8 and J usage is TRBJ2-3; 9 nucleotides agree with TRBD2. The V segment lost 1 base and the J segment 0 bases; nucleotides outside the gene matches: 8. The CDR3 covers 18 residues. Germline V gene data show CDR1 as SGHVS and CDR2 as FQNEAQ. The DNA for the CDR3 is TGTGCCAGCAGCTTAGTGAGCGGGGGGTCTTCTAGCACAGATACGCAGTATTTT. Its protein is CASSLVSGGSSSTDTQYF.

The chain recombines TRBV18 with TRBJ2-5; the D is unclear. V lost 2 bases and J lost 1, with 5 bases in between. The CDR3 spans 13 residues. The germline V gene has CDR1 KGHSH and CDR2 LQKENI. CDR3 region: CASSPTLQETQYF. The DNA for the CDR3 is TGTGCCAGCTCACCAACTCTCCAAGAGACCCAGTACTTC.

The chain carries TRBV5-1 and TRBJ1-2; D is possibly TRBD1 (6 bases). Germline V gives CDR1 SGHRS, CDR2 YFSETQ. Between the trimmed V and J ends, which lost 0 bases and 4 bases, there was a span of 10 bases. This CDR3 region has 14 residues. In nucleotides, the CDR3 is TGCGCCAGCAGCTTGGCCCCGGACAGCTATGGCTACACCTTC. Translation gives CASSLAPDSYGYTF.

V and J are TRBV6-5 and TRBJ1-2; possible D gene TRBD1, 5 bases. The CDR3 spans 14 residues. Trimming removed 10 bases from V and 0 bases from J, with 15 bases in between. Germline CDR1 is MNHEY and CDR2 is SVGAGI. CDR3 residues: CATLRQGANYGYTF. The CDR3 coding sequence is TGTGCCACCCTCCGGCAGGGCGCTAACTATGGCTACACCTTC.

The chain is built from TRBV4-3 and TRBJ1-1; D uncertain. The germline V gene encodes CDR1 LGHNA and CDR2 YSLEER. The CDR3 totals 15 residues. V lost 2 bases to trimming and J lost 0 bases, with 10 bases between them. DNA of the CDR3: TGCGCCAGCAGCCAATTGGAAGCGATGAACACTGAAGCTTTCTTT. Its translation is CASSQLEAMNTEAFF.

This chain links TRBV3-1 (or the pseudogene TRBV3-2) with TRBJ1-2; 7 nucleotides align to TRBD1. Germline loops: CDR1 LGHDT, CDR2 YNNKEL (reference sequence). CDR3 length: 15 residues. J lost 8 bases, V lost 2 bases, and 11 bases had no gene match. CDR3 coding DNA: TGTGCCAGCAGCCAACCGGGACAGCGGCTTTGGGGCTACACCTTC. Its protein product is CASSQPGQRLWGYTF.

The sample holds one count of this clone. This chain uses TRBV21-1 with TRBJ2-5; the table names TRBD1, a call not compared with the DNA. TRBV21-1 is marked as a pseudogene. The CDR3 is 15 residues long. As DNA, the CDR3 is TGTGCCAGCAGTTCTCCGTGCAGGGGGCAAGAGACCCAGTACTTC. Encoded protein: CASSSPCRGQETQYF.

This chain links TRBV5-1 with TRBJ1-6; D remains ambiguous. CDR1 SGHRS and CDR2 YFSETQ come from the germline V gene. This CDR3 is built from 21 residues. Between the trimmed V and J ends, which lost 0 bases and 0 bases, there was a span of 22 bases. The chain's CDR3 is CASSLDILDSRRSSYNSPLHF. The CDR3 bases are TGCGCCAGCAGCTTGGATATCCTCGACTCTCGACGGAGCTCCTATAATTCACCCCTCCACTTT.

The chain has TRBV15 and TRBJ2-1; 10 nucleotides match TRBD1. Germline CDR1 is LNHNV and CDR2 is YYDKDF (reference sequence). After removal of 1 base from V and 6 bases from J, the junction contained 6 bases not matched to a gene. There are 16 residues in the CDR3. CDR3 residues: CATSRARDRGINEQFF. CDR3 DNA sequence: TGTGCCACCAGCAGAGCCCGGGACAGGGGAATCAATGAGCAGTTCTTC.

This chain uses TRBV7-9 with TRBJ2-7, with 8 bases identical to TRBD1. This CDR3 contains 13 residues. Losses at the gene ends were 7 bases for V and 12 bases for J; bases not matched to a gene: 14. Germline loops: CDR1 SEHNR, CDR2 FQNEAQ (reference sequence). The CDR3 coding sequence is TGTGCCAGCACCACGGCCGGGACAGGCCAAGGGTACTTC. Amino acids: CASTTAGTGQGYF.

This clone was detected only a few times. The gene calls are TRBV7-9 and TRBJ2-1, with 12 bases identical to TRBD1. Trimming at V came to 7 bases and at J to 7 bases, leaving 8 bases not matched to a gene. From germline, CDR1 is SEHNR and CDR2 FQNEAQ (reference sequence). This CDR3 has 15 residues. The CDR3 DNA is TGTGCCAGCATCTCGTGGGACAGGGGGCCGAATGAGCAGTTCTTC. Translation: CASISWDRGPNEQFF.

Only one count was recorded for this clone. The chain has TRBV12-3 or TRBV12-4 and TRBJ2-7; D possibly corresponds to TRBD2 (5 bases). The V end lost 6 bases, the J end lost 4 bases, and 10 bases lay between the germline ends. CDR3 length equals 12 residues. The CDR3 DNA follows: TGTGCCAGCAGGGGAGCTGGGTACGAGCAGTACTTC. Protein: CASRGAGYEQYF.

This clone turned up a few times. This chain links TRBV7-2 with TRBJ1-2; D remains unclear. The germline gives CDR1 SGHTA, CDR2 FQGNSA. The CDR3 consists of 13 residues. V lost 0 bases and J lost 7, with 9 bases in between. The CDR3 region is CASSLALRSGYTF. In nucleotides, the CDR3 is TGTGCCAGCAGCTTAGCTTTGAGATCTGGCTACACCTTC.

The chain recombines TRBV27 with TRBJ1-1, with D unclear. The germline CDR1 and CDR2 sequences are MNHEY and SMNVEV (reference sequence). The CDR3 loop spans 12 amino acids. Trimming cost V 8 bases and J 7 bases, with 14 bases left between them. CDR3 bases: TGTGCCAGCTTTCGGAGCCCCGTTGAAGCTTTCTTT. It translates to CASFRSPVEAFF.

This clone was seen a single time. This chain joins TRBV6-4 and TRBJ2-3; 8 nucleotides line up with TRBD2. The trim removed 3 bases at V and 5 bases at J, leaving 13 bases unmatched. The CDR3 contains 17 residues. Germline V gene lookup returns CDR1 MRHNA and CDR2 SNTAGT. CDR3 sequence reads: CASSDIGAGATQDTQYF. CDR3 bases: TGTGCCAGCAGTGATATCGGAGCGGGGGCGACTCAAGATACGCAGTATTTT.

The chain carries TRBV6-5 and TRBJ2-1; TRBD2 matches at 9 bases. V shed 6 bases and J 10 bases; nucleotides not matched to a gene: 10. CDR3 length equals 14 residues. Germline assignment: CDR1 MNHEY and CDR2 SVGAGI. CDR3 in amino acids: CASRSGLAFWEQFF. The DNA of the CDR3 is TGTGCCAGCAGGTCGGGACTAGCCTTCTGGGAGCAGTTCTTC.

The chain uses TRBV4-1 and TRBJ2-7; 10 bases are shared with TRBD1. Germline CDR1 MGHRA, CDR2 YSYEKL. Losses at the gene ends were 1 base for V and 3 bases for J; bases not matched to a gene: 3. This CDR3 is built from 15 residues. In nucleotides, the CDR3 is TGCGCCAGCAGCCAAGCTCGGACAGGGGGCTACGAGCAGTACTTC. Protein product: CASSQARTGGYEQYF.

The chain uses TRBV21-1 and TRBJ2-1; the table's D call TRBD1 went unverified against the DNA. TRBV21-1 is labeled a pseudogene. The CDR3 loop spans 16 amino acids. The CDR3: CASSKVGRVPYNEQFF. The CDR3 nucleotides read TGTGCCAGCAGCAAAGTAGGCAGGGTACCCTACAATGAGCAGTTCTTC.

V and J are TRBV7-2 and TRBJ2-7; possibly TRBD1 for D (5 bases). CDR3 size: 13 residues. The germline V and J ends were trimmed by 3 bases and 3 bases, with 9 bases remaining between them. Germline V lookup: CDR1 SGHTA, CDR2 FQGNSA. The CDR3 reads CASSLTARYEQYF. The CDR3 region has the DNA TGTGCCAGCAGCTTGACAGCCCGCTACGAGCAGTACTTC.

This chain joins TRBV27 and TRBJ1-1, with no clear D. CDR3 length equals 13 residues. The germline CDR1 and CDR2 sequences are MNHEY and SMNVEV (reference sequence). Trimming left V 6 bases short and J 1 base short, with 9 bases between. The CDR3 reads CASSPAGNTEAFF. DNA of the CDR3: TGTGCCAGCAGCCCAGCGGGGAACACTGAAGCTTTCTTT.

The chain couples TRBV5-8 to TRBJ1-2, with TRBD1 matching 9 bases. Germline values: CDR1 SGHTS, CDR2 YDEGEE. This CDR3 region has 14 residues. The J segment lost 7 bases and the V segment lost 4 bases, leaving 8 bases of the junction unmatched. CDR3 residues: CASSRDRANFGYTF. The CDR3 DNA is TGTGCCAGCAGCCGGGACAGGGCTAATTTTGGCTACACCTTC.

This chain connects TRBV13 to TRBJ2-3, with D maybe TRBD1 (7 bases). V was pared by 5 bases and J by 4 bases, with 16 bases between. The length of the CDR3 is 15 residues. Germline loops: CDR1 PRHDT, CDR2 FYEKMQ (reference sequence). CDR3 in amino acids: CASSLRGEIADTQYF. The DNA for the CDR3 is TGTGCCAGCAGCCTCAGGGGGGAGATCGCAGATACGCAGTATTTT. Together with reference TRBV13 and TRBJ2-3, the CDR3 gives the full variable domain: AAGVIQSPRHLIKEKRETATLKCYPIPRHDTVYWYQQGPGQDPQFLISFYEKMQSDKGSIPDRFSAQQFSDYHSELNMSSLELGDSALYFCASSLRGEIADTQYFGPGTRLTVL.

In this sample, this clone turned up a few times. The chain links TRBV7-9 to TRBJ1-2, with TRBD1 identical over 12 bases. Trimming removed 5 bases from V and 3 bases from J; junction bases left unmatched: 13. CDR3 length: 18 residues. Germline V gene sequence: CDR1 SEHNR, CDR2 FQNEAQ (reference sequence). CDR3 DNA: TGTGCCAGCAGCGCCGGAGGGACAGGGGGCCGTATGGACTATGGCTACACCTTC. Protein product: CASSAGGTGGRMDYGYTF.

V and J are TRBV5-6 and TRBJ2-1, with D hard to call. V was shortened by 4 bases and J by 7 bases, with 12 bases between the two germline ends. Germline lookup yields CDR1 SGHDT and CDR2 YYEEEE. There are 13 residues in the CDR3. DNA of the CDR3: TGTGCCAGCAGCGCGCCAAACTCAAATGAGCAGTTCTTC. It encodes CASSAPNSNEQFF.

On this clone itself: One end of the junction fails to match germline, which may point to a read error. The DNA of the CDR3 is TGTGCCAGCACCTTATTCGGACTAGCGGGAGGTGAGCAGTTCTTC. This codes for CASTLFGLAGGEQFF. V usage is TRBV11-3 and J usage is TRBJ2-1; 14 bases match TRBD2. Looked up from germline, CDR1 is SGHNT and CDR2 is YENEEA. The CDR3 loop spans 15 amino acids.

The CDR3 loop reads CASSLLGTGSPGYTF. The CDR3 coding sequence is TGCGCCAGCAGCCTACTAGGGACAGGGTCGCCCGGCTACACCTTC. J is TRBJ1-2 and V is TRBV5-1; 9 bases match TRBD1. This CDR3 spans 15 amino acids. With 4 bases clipped from V and 8 bases from J, the junction kept 12 bases outside the gene matches. Germline V gives CDR1 SGHRS, CDR2 YFSETQ.

The chain links TRBV5-1 to TRBJ1-1, with D possibly TRBD1 on 5 matching bases. Deletions cut 4 bases from V and 1 base from J, with 11 bases between. The CDR3 contains 14 residues. CDR1 and CDR2 (germline): SGHRS, YFSETQ. The CDR3: CASSAAGPNTEAFF. CDR3 bases: TGCGCCAGCAGCGCCGCGGGGCCGAACACTGAAGCTTTCTTT.

The chain couples TRBV3-1 (or the pseudogene TRBV3-2) to TRBJ1-6; no reliable D call. Trimming pared 1 base from V and 8 bases from J, leaving 9 bases between. From germline, CDR1 is LGHDT and CDR2 YNNKEL (reference sequence). The CDR3 extends over 14 amino acids. CDR3 coding DNA: TGTGCCAGCAGCCAAGGTCGGGATTATTCACCCCTCCACTTT. Translated: CASSQGRDYSPLHF.

The chain carries TRBV11-2 and TRBJ2-1; the match to TRBD2 covers 10 bases. Germline CDR1 is SGHAT and CDR2 is FQNNGV. V lost 5 bases, J lost 8 bases, and 6 bases stayed unmatched. The CDR3 loop spans 14 amino acids. CDR3 residues: CASSTSGAGDEQFF. The CDR3 DNA sequence: TGTGCCAGCAGCACTAGCGGGGCTGGGGATGAGCAGTTCTTC.